This T cell receptor (beta chain) was found in a study of OX40 agonist ivuxolimab in advanced cancers. Points on this clone: The antigen remains unidentified.

Assay: immunoSEQ multiplex PCR; the TCRdb copy retains only in-frame clones and omits some. This sample has tens of thousands of clones; approximately 90% occur once, and the top ten carry 0.44%. This CDR3 spans 20 amino acids. Per the germline V gene, CDR1 is SGHRS and CDR2 is YFSETQ. Trimming cost V 0 bases and J 4 bases, with 27 bases left between them. Systemic immunosuppression or a history of autoimmune disease excluded patients. Study-level results: Some patients without response likewise showed low normalized clonal expansion. Partial responders at 0.1-3.0 mg/kg had among the lowest clonal expansion.

This specimen consisted of CD4+ or CD8+ T cells sorted from blood, obtained in a trial of the OX40 agonist ivuxolimab. The clonotype originates from an adult with an advanced solid tumor such as melanoma, head and neck, liver or kidney cancer. This sequence joins TRBV5-1 and TRBJ2-3; tentatively, D is TRBD1 (6 bases). DNA of the CDR3: TGCGCCAGCAGCTTGGCGACAGGTAGTGGAGGTCTGTTTCCGGCAGATACGCAGTATTTT. As protein: CASSLATGSGGLFPADTQYF.